This passage covers 19 T cell receptor beta chains from one sample sequenced in a study of T-cell reconstitution after alpha-beta-depleted transplantation in children. A library of TCRbeta sequences, prepared with unique molecular identifiers, was generated. One entry per CDR3 protein results from TCRdb running MiXCR on the PCR reads. The profile shows hundreds of thousands of distinct CDR3 sequences, around 17% of them singletons. The sequencing used PBMCs from the stem cell graft donor, collected from the stem cell graft. The receptor source for this set is a human donor who donated a stem cell graft to a child with acute myeloid leukemia.

V and J are TRBV5-1 and TRBJ1-1, with 7 bases lining up with TRBD1. Per the germline V gene, CDR1 is SGHRS and CDR2 is YFSETQ. This CDR3 comprises 17 residues. The V segment lost 1 base and the J segment 0 bases; nucleotides outside the gene matches: 9. CDR3 region: CASSLSVQGGMNTEAFF. The DNA of the CDR3 is TGCGCCAGCAGCTTGTCGGTGCAGGGGGGCATGAACACTGAAGCTTTCTTT.

V and J are TRBV6-1 and TRBJ1-5; D is undetermined. Trimming stripped 2 bases from V and 0 bases from J, with 11 bases between. The V gene's germline CDR1 is MNHNS and CDR2 SASEGT. CDR3 length: 16 amino acids. CDR3 region: CASSEWGADSNQPQHF. In DNA form, the CDR3 reads TGTGCCAGCAGTGAATGGGGAGCCGATAGCAATCAGCCCCAGCATTTT.

This clonotype showed up just a few times. V usage is TRBV20-1 and J usage is TRBJ1-5, with a possible D match to TRBD1 (6 bases). The germline V and J ends were trimmed by 6 bases and 6 bases, with 18 bases remaining between them. The CDR3 is 14 amino acids. From germline, CDR1 is DFQATT and CDR2 SNEGSKA (reference sequence). The CDR3 coding sequence is TGCAGTGCCCGACCTAACAGGGCTGGTCAGCCCCAGCATTTT. This sequence encodes CSARPNRAGQPQHF.

The rearrangement uses TRBV3-1 and TRBJ1-1; D may be TRBD1 (6 bases). Trimming took 1 base from V and 5 from J, leaving 17 bases between them. CDR1 is LGHDT, CDR2 YNNKEL, per germline (reference sequence). The length of the CDR3 is 16 residues. In DNA, the CDR3 is TGTGCCAGCAGCCAAGTAGGGGGGGCAGGGCGTACTGAAGCTTTCTTT. Residues: CASSQVGGAGRTEAFF.

The rearrangement joins TRBV7-2 to TRBJ2-6; tentatively, D is TRBD1 (6 bases). V was trimmed by 2 bases and J by 1 base, leaving 15 bases between them. Germline values: CDR1 SGHTA, CDR2 FQGNSA. The CDR3 spans 18 residues. CDR3 sequence reads: CASSLKGQPLSGANVLTF. The DNA of the CDR3 is TGTGCCAGCAGCTTAAAAGGACAGCCACTATCTGGGGCCAACGTCCTGACTTTC.

The chain combines TRBV7-6 with TRBJ2-7; D gene unclear. Trimming took 1 base from V and 3 from J, leaving 10 bases between them. Germline assignment: CDR1 SGHVS and CDR2 FNYEAQ. The CDR3 runs 14 residues. The CDR3 DNA is TGTGCCAGCAGCTTAGGGTCTAGACTCTACGAGCAGTACTTC. Translated, it gives CASSLGSRLYEQYF.

Many counts were recorded for this clonotype. V is TRBV5-6 and J is TRBJ2-7, with unresolved D. The CDR3 has 14 amino acids. Germline V CDR1 and CDR2: SGHDT, YYEEEE. V was shortened by 1 base and J by 5 bases, with 13 bases between the two germline ends. The CDR3 region has the DNA TGTGCCAGCAGCTTGATGGTGGTTCTGCACGAGCAGTACGTC. Translated: CASSLMVVLHEQYV.

This clonotype was seen many times. The V and J genes are TRBV28 and TRBJ2-5; the D is unclear. CDR3 size: 13 residues. Trimming took 6 bases from V and 0 from J, leaving 8 bases between them. Looked up from germline, CDR1 is MDHEN and CDR2 is SYDVKM. The CDR3 loop reads CASSPGDQETQYF. The CDR3 region has the DNA TGTGCCAGCAGCCCCGGCGACCAAGAGACCCAGTACTTC.

In this sample, this clonotype turned up a few times. CDR3 residues: CSAGGQGSYQETQYF. CDR3 DNA sequence: TGCAGTGCTGGAGGACAGGGGTCCTACCAAGAGACCCAGTACTTC. The chain combines TRBV20-1 with TRBJ2-5; 9 bases line up with TRBD1. CDR3 length: 15 amino acids. V shed 5 bases and J 0 bases; nucleotides not matched to a gene: 7. Germline values: CDR1 DFQATT, CDR2 SNEGSKA (reference sequence).

The chain links TRBV20-1 to TRBJ2-1; D might be TRBD1 (6 bases). Germline V gives CDR1 DFQATT, CDR2 SNEGSKA (reference sequence). With 3 bases removed from V and 10 bases from J, the gap between germline ends came to 16 bases. The CDR3 is 13 amino acids. CDR3 protein: CSARGAPKEEQFF. In DNA, the CDR3 is TGCAGTGCTAGGGGGGCACCCAAAGAGGAGCAGTTCTTC.

The sample holds a few counts of this clonotype. The rearrangement uses TRBV7-2 and TRBJ2-6; 10 bases match TRBD2. J gave up 1 base and V 6 bases, and 6 bases lay outside the gene matches. The CDR3 spans 17 residues. Germline CDR1 is SGHTA and CDR2 is FQGNSA. The CDR3 DNA reads TGTGCCAGCAGACCGACTAGCGGGCAATCTGGGGCCAACGTCCTGACTTTC. This gives the protein CASRPTSGQSGANVLTF.

This clonotype was seen repeatedly, ten times or more. The chain joins TRBV20-1 to TRBJ1-5; D unresolved. V was trimmed by 6 bases and J by 2 bases, leaving 14 bases between them. CDR1 and CDR2 from the germline V gene are DFQATT and SNEGSKA (reference sequence). This CDR3 region has 14 residues. DNA of the CDR3: TGCAGTGCCGTAGGAGCCCCCGGCAATCAGCCCCAGCATTTT. It codes for CSAVGAPGNQPQHF.

The CDR3 nucleotides are TGTGCCAGCAGTTACGAAGGGGGTAATGAAAAACTGTTTTTT. As protein: CASSYEGGNEKLFF. J is TRBJ1-4 and V is TRBV6-5, with D possibly matching TRBD1 (6 bases). V was shortened by 2 bases and J by 4 bases, with 8 bases between the two germline ends. Germline assignment: CDR1 MNHEY and CDR2 SVGAGI. CDR3 length: 14 amino acids.

The chain recombines TRBV5-1 with TRBJ1-1, with D perhaps TRBD1 (5 bases). The V gene's germline CDR1 is SGHRS and CDR2 YFSETQ. Trimming removed 4 bases at V and 3 bases at J, with 16 bases between. The CDR3 runs to 15 residues. This CDR3 is CASSGDSGSDTEAFF. The CDR3 DNA sequence: TGCGCCAGCAGCGGAGACAGCGGGTCGGACACTGAAGCTTTCTTT.

The chain links TRBV12-3 or TRBV12-4 to TRBJ2-7; 10 nucleotides align to TRBD1. There are 15 residues in the CDR3. V lost 3 bases to trimming and J lost 3 bases; unmatched junction nucleotides: 5. The DNA of the CDR3 is TGTGCCAGCAGTTTTTCTGGGACAGGGGACTACGAGCAGTACTTC. Amino acids: CASSFSGTGDYEQYF.

There are a few counts of this clonotype. The chain recombines TRBV7-2 with TRBJ2-1; TRBD2 agrees at 9 bases. This CDR3 contains 14 residues. V lost 10 bases, J lost 4 bases, and 8 bases stayed unmatched. Germline V gene lookup returns CDR1 SGHTA and CDR2 FQGNSA. The CDR3 loop reads CATLGSGGYNEQFF. DNA of the CDR3: TGTGCCACCCTTGGCAGCGGGGGGTACAATGAGCAGTTCTTC.

The CDR3: CSARPGPLRLDTQYF. The DNA for the CDR3 is TGCAGTGCTAGACCCGGGCCCCTGCGTCTTGATACGCAGTATTTT. The rearrangement joins TRBV20-1 to TRBJ2-3; D call uncertain. Germline CDR1 DFQATT, CDR2 SNEGSKA (reference sequence). This CDR3 is 15 amino acids long. V lost 2 bases and J 6 bases, leaving 18 bases between the germline ends.

This clonotype was seen repeatedly, ten times or more. The chain couples TRBV20-1 to TRBJ2-2, with a weak D call TRBD1 (6 bases). Trimming removed 2 bases from V and 0 bases from J, with 10 bases in between. This CDR3 is 15 amino acids long. Per germline, CDR1 DFQATT and CDR2 SNEGSKA (reference sequence). The CDR3 protein is CSARWGPANTGELFF. CDR3 nucleotide sequence: TGCAGTGCTAGATGGGGGCCCGCGAACACCGGGGAGCTGTTTTTT.

Only one count was recorded for this clonotype. This could be a read error, since a much larger clone is one nucleotide away. The chain is built from TRBV5-1 and TRBJ2-5; TRBD1 agrees at 11 bases. Germline V gene lookup returns CDR1 SGHRS and CDR2 YFSETQ. The CDR3 length is 16 residues. V trimming: 4 bases; J trimming: 3 bases; junction bases outside the gene matches: 8. CDR3 amino acids: CASSGSGTGGEETQYF. CDR3 sequence (DNA): TGCGCCAGCAGCGGCTCCGGGACAGGGGGTGAAGAGACCCAGTACTTC.